This TCR beta chain was sequenced for a study of low-dose radiotherapy and immunotherapy resistance in tumors. Study in general: Each two-week cycle included intravenous cyclophosphamide 200 mg/m2, given one day before radiation and immunotherapy.

cDNA synthesis used a TRAV/TRBV-specific primer set for both chains. A 20-cycle PCR with a constant-region primer and V-primer adapter amplified TCRs. TCRdb independently ran MiXCR on the reads; one entry per CDR3 protein. Of some 10,000 distinct CDR3 sequences listed, approximately 69% were seen once; the top ten hold approximately 6.5%. The TCR originated in a human donor with advanced metastatic prostate, ovarian, gallbladder or colorectal cancer (not recorded which). This table probably holds off-target reads from a library built for another chain.

Here the CDR3 reads CASSESTNYGYTF. CDR3 nucleotide sequence: TGCGCCAGCAGTGAGTCTACGAACTATGGCTACACCTTC. This rearrangement joins TRBV10-2 to TRBJ1-2; D unresolved. The CDR3 extends over 13 amino acids. Germline CDR1 is WSHSY and CDR2 is SAAADI. V gave up 0 bases and J gave up 2 bases, with 4 bases separating them.